Presented here are 8 T cell receptor beta chains from one specimen sequenced in a study of blood T cell repertoires in COVID-19. TCRdb keeps only in-frame clones here, not all; method: immunoSEQ multiplex PCR. The table includes under 250,000 clones, under 85% detected once. Sequenced: peripheral blood. The receptors originated from a human donor in a cohort sampled during active COVID-19.

The V and J genes are TRBV5-4 and TRBJ1-2; tentatively, D is TRBD1 (6 bases). Germline CDR1 and CDR2: SGHNT and YYREEE (reference sequence). Trimming stripped 0 bases from V and 3 bases from J, with 12 bases between. The CDR3 length is 15 residues. CDR3 region: CASSLGHPGDYGYTF. The DNA for the CDR3 is TGTGCCAGCAGCTTGGGACATCCAGGGGACTATGGCTACACCTTC.

The rearrangement joins TRBV11-2 to TRBJ2-1; 7 bases agree with TRBD1. The CDR3 is 17 residues long. Unmatched junction bases numbered 15, after V lost 4 bases and J lost 6 bases. Germline lookup yields CDR1 SGHAT and CDR2 FQNNGV. The CDR3 sequence: CASSSTPPDRVPNEQFF. The CDR3 bases are TGTGCCAGCAGCTCCACACCCCCTGACAGGGTACCCAATGAGCAGTTCTTC.

This chain connects TRBV30 to TRBJ1-1; D perhaps matches TRBD1 (5 bases). Germline values: CDR1 GTSNPN, CDR2 SVGIG (reference sequence). With 2 bases removed from V and 6 bases from J, the gap between germline ends came to 13 bases. The CDR3 has 13 amino acids. The CDR3 DNA follows: TGTGCCTGGAGTCGACAGAAAGAAGCTGAAGCTTTCTTT. Its protein product is CAWSRQKEAEAFF. The full variable domain, completed using reference TRBV30 and TRBJ1-1, is SQTIHQWPATLVQPVGSPLSLECTVEGTSNPNLYWYRQAAGRGLQLLFYSVGIGQISSEVPQNLSASRPQDRQFILSSKKLLLSDSGFYLCAWSRQKEAEAFFGQGTRLTVV.

The V and J genes are TRBV11-2 and TRBJ2-1; perhaps TRBD1 as D (5 bases). The V and J ends lost 2 bases and 4 bases respectively, with 12 bases between them. Looked up from germline, CDR1 is SGHAT and CDR2 is FQNNGV. This CDR3 spans 15 amino acids. CDR3 loop: CASSLIPDRYNEQFF. The CDR3 DNA sequence: TGTGCCAGCAGCTTAATCCCCGACAGATACAATGAGCAGTTCTTC.

The chain is built from TRBV5-1 and TRBJ2-3, with TRBD2 identical over 8 bases. Per germline, CDR1 SGHRS and CDR2 YFSETQ. CDR3 length equals 14 residues. The trim removed 3 bases at V and 4 bases at J, leaving 4 bases unmatched. CDR3 nucleotides: TGCGCCAGCAGCTCAGGACTAGCTGCAGATACGCAGTATTTT. It codes for CASSSGLAADTQYF.

The J gene is TRBJ1-2, the V gene TRBV27; maybe TRBD1 (6 bases). The germline V and J ends were trimmed by 5 bases and 7 bases, with 20 bases remaining between them. This CDR3 spans 15 amino acids. In germline, CDR1 is MNHEY, CDR2 SMNVEV (reference sequence). CDR3 nucleotides: TGTGCCAGCAGTCCGATAAACGGGGGGGCTCGTGGCTACACCTTC. This encodes CASSPINGGARGYTF.

V and J are TRBV11-2 and TRBJ2-5; TRBD2 agrees at 7 bases. The germline CDR1 and CDR2 sequences are SGHAT and FQNNGV. After removal of 4 bases from V and 4 bases from J, the junction contained 9 bases not matched to a gene. This CDR3 contains 15 residues. The CDR3 region is CASSSAPGLPETQYF. Written as DNA, the CDR3 is TGTGCCAGCAGCTCGGCTCCGGGACTACCAGAGACCCAGTACTTC.

The chain is built from TRBV11-2 and TRBJ2-1; TRBD2 is a possible D gene (6 bases). Trimming stripped 0 bases from V and 7 bases from J, with 13 bases between. Germline CDR1 SGHAT, CDR2 FQNNGV. The CDR3 is 15 residues long. CDR3 loop: CASSLDRGRGNEQFF. Here the CDR3 DNA reads TGTGCCAGCAGCTTAGATCGGGGTCGGGGGAATGAGCAGTTCTTC.